The clone carrying this T cell receptor (beta chain) was recorded many times. These data come from a study of prognosis after radiotherapy for stage I lung cancer. Genomic DNA provided the template from which TCR beta CDR3 was amplified by two-round multiplex PCR. Each TRBV and TRBJ gene had its own primer in the first PCR round. TCRdb recomputed calls from the multiplex PCR reads with MiXCR, one row per CDR3 protein. Here the sample spans approximately 16,000 distinct CDR3 sequences, around 40% being singletons. Per germline, CDR1 LGHDT and CDR2 YNNKEL (reference sequence). The CDR3 runs to 15 residues. The V and J ends lost 0 bases and 7 bases respectively, with 10 bases between them.

This receptor was obtained from a donor over 45 with non-small cell lung cancer. The chain is built from TRBV3-1 and TRBJ1-6; no clear D gene. The sequences come from PBMCs, collected before or after stereotactic body radiation therapy (not recorded which). CDR3 sequence reads: CASSQEWQSNSPLHF. DNA of the CDR3: TGTGCCAGCAGCCAAGAGTGGCAGTCAAATTCACCCCTCCACTTT.